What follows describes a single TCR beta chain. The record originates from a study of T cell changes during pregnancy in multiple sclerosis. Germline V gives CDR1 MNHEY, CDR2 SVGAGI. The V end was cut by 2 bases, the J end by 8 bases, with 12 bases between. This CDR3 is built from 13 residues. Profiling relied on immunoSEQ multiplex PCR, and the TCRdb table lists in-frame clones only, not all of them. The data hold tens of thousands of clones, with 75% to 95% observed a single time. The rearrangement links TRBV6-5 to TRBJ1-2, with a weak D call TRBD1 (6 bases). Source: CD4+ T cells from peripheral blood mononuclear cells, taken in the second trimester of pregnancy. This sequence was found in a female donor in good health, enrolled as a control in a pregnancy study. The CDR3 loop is CASSYGGARGYTF. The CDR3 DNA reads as TGTGCCAGCAGTTACGGGGGGGCGCGAGGCTACACCTTC.